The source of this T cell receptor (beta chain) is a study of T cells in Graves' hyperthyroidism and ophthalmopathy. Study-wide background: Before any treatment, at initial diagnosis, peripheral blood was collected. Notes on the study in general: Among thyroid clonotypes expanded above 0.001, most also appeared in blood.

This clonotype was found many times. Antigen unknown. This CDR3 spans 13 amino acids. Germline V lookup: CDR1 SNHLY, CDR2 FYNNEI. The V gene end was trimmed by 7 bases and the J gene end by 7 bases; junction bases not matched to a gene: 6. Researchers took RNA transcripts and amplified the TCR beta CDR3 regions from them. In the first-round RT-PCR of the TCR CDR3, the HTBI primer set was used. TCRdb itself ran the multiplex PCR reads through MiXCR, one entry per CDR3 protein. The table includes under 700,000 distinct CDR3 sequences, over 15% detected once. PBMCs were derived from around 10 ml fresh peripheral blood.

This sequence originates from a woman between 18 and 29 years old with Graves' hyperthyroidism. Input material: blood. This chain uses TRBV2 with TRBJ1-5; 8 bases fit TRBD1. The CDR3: CASTRTGYQPQHF. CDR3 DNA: TGTGCCAGCACCCGGACAGGGTACCAGCCCCAGCATTTT.